Detailed here is one TCR beta chain. Its antigen is currently unknown. Within the sample, other DNA sequences also encode this same CDR3. This record belongs to a study of Ad26.COV2.S vaccination and SARS-CoV-2 variants. Broader study findings: TCR breadth and depth estimates may have understated total T cell responses.

This CDR3 is 13 amino acids long. CDR1 MNHNS and CDR2 SASEGT come from the germline V gene. V lost 2 bases and J 1 base, leaving 5 bases between the germline ends. As to treatment: approximately 18 received Ad26.COV2.S at low or high dose, single or two shots; about 5 received placebo; per-sample allocation not given. The samples date from day 63 after the first vaccine or placebo injection. Profiling relied on immunoSEQ multiplex PCR, and the TCRdb table lists in-frame clones only, not all of them. The profile shows around 250,000 clones, around 90% of them singletons. This receptor was identified in a person between 18 and 65 years old who received the Ad26.COV2.S COVID-19 vaccine or a placebo. The material sequenced was peripheral blood, taken in a trial of Ad26.COV2.S vaccine versus placebo. The rearrangement links TRBV6-1 to TRBJ1-2; D is possibly TRBD1 (5 bases). In DNA form, the CDR3 reads TGTGCCAGCAGTGAACAGGGTAACTATGGCTACACCTTC. Translated, it gives CASSEQGNYGYTF.